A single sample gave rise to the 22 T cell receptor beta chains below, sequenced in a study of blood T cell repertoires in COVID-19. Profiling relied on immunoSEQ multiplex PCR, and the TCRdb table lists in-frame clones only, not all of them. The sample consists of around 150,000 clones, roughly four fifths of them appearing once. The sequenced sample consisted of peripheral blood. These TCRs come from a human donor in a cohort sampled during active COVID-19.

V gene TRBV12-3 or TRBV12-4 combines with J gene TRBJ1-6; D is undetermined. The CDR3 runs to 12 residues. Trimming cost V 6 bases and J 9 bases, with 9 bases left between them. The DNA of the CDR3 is TGTGCCAGCAGAGAGGGCGGTTCACCCCTCCACTTT. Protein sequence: CASREGGSPLHF.

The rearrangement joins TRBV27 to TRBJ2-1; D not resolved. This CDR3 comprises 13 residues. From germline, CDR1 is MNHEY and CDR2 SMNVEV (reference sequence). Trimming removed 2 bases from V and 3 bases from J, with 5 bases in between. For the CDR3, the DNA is TGTGCCAGCAGTTTAATCAGCTACAATGAGCAGTTCTTC. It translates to CASSLISYNEQFF.

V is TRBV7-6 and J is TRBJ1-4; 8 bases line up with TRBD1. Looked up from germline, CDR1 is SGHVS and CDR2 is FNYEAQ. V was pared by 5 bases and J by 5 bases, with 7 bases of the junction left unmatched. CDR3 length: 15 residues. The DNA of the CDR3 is TGTGCCAGCAGCCTAAGGACAGGGCCCAATGAAAAACTGTTTTTT. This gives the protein CASSLRTGPNEKLFF.

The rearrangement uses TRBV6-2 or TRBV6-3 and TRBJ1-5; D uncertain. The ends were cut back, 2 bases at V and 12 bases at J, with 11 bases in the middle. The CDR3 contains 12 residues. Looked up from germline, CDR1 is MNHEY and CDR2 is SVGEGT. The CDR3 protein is CASSYTEINQHF. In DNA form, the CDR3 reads TGTGCCAGCAGTTACACCGAGATAAACCAGCATTTT.

CDR3 region: CASSDWGQGADTQYF. In DNA form, the CDR3 reads TGCGCCAGCAGTGATTGGGGACAGGGAGCAGATACGCAGTATTTT. The chain combines TRBV10-2 with TRBJ2-3; TRBD1 matches 9 bases. CDR1 WSHSY and CDR2 SAAADI come from the germline V gene. J lost 4 bases, V lost 3 bases, and 5 bases had no gene match. This CDR3 comprises 15 residues.

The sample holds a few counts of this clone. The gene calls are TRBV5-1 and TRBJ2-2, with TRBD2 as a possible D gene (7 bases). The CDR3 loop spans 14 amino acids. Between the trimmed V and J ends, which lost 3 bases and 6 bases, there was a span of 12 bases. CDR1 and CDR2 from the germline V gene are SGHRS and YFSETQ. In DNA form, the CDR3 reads TGCGCCAGCAGCTCAAAGGGGGGGGCCGGGGAGCTGTTTTTT. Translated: CASSSKGGAGELFF.

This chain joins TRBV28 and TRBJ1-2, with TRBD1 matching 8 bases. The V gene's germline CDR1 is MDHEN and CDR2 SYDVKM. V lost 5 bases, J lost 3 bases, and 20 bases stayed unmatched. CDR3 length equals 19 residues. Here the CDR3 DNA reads TGTGCCAGCAGTCACCGTAGGAGGGGACAGGTCTGGACGGACTATGGCTACACCTTC. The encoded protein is CASSHRRRGQVWTDYGYTF.

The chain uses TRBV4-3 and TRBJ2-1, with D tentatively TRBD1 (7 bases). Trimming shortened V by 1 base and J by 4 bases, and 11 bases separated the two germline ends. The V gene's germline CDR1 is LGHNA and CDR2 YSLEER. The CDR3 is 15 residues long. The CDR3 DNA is TGCGCCAGCAGCCAAGGGGCAGGGGGGTACAATGAGCAGTTCTTC. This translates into CASSQGAGGYNEQFF.

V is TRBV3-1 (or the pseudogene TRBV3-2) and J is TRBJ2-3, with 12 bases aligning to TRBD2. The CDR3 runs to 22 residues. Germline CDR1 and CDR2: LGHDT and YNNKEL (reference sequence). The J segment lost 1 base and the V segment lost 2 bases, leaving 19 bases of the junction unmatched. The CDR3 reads CASSQYASGGAGGYSGTDTQYF. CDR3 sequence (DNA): TGTGCCAGCAGCCAATACGCTAGCGGGGGGGCCGGAGGGTATTCAGGCACAGATACGCAGTATTTT.

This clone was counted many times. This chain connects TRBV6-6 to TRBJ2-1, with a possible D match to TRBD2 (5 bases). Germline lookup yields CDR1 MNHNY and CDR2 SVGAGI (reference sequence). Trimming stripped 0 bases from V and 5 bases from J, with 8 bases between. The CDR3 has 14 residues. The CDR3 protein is CASSYSEAHNEQFF. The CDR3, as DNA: TGTGCCAGCAGTTACTCGGAGGCCCACAATGAGCAGTTCTTC.

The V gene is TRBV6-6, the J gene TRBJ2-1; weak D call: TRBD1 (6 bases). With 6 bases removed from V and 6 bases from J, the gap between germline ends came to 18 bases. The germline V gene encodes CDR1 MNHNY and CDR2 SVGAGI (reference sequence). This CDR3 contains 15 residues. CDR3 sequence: CASREWDLGGNEQFF. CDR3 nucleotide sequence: TGTGCCAGCAGAGAATGGGACCTAGGGGGCAATGAGCAGTTCTTC.

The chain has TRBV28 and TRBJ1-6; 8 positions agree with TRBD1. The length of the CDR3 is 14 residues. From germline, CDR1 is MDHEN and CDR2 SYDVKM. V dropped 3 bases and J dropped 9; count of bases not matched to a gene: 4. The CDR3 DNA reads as TGTGCCAGCAGTTTTGGGACAGGCCTTTCACCCCTCCACTTT. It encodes CASSFGTGLSPLHF.

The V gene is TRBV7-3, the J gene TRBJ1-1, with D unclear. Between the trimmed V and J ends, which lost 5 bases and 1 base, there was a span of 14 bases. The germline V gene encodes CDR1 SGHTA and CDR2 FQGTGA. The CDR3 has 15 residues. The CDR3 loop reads CASSPAMGRNTEAFF. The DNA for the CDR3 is TGTGCCAGCAGCCCCGCGATGGGCAGGAACACTGAAGCTTTCTTT.

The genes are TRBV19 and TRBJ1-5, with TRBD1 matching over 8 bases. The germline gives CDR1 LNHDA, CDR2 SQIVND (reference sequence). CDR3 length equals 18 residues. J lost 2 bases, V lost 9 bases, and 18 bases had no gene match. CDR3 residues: CASAGGTGSFRRNQPQHF. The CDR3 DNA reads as TGTGCCAGCGCCGGGGGGACAGGCTCTTTTAGACGCAATCAGCCCCAGCATTTT.

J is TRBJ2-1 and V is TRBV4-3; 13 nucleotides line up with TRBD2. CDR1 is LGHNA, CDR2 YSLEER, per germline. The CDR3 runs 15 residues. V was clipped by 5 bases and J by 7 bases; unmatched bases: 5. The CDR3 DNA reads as TGCGCCAGCAGCAAAGGACTAGCGGGAGAGAATGAGCAGTTCTTC. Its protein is CASSKGLAGENEQFF.

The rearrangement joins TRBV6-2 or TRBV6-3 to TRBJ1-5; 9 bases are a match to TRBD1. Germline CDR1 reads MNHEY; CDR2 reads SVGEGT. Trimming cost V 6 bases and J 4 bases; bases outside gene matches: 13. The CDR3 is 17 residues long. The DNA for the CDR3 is TGTGCCAGCAGCCAACAACTCTGGGACAGGGCTAATCAGCCCCAGCATTTT. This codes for CASSQQLWDRANQPQHF.

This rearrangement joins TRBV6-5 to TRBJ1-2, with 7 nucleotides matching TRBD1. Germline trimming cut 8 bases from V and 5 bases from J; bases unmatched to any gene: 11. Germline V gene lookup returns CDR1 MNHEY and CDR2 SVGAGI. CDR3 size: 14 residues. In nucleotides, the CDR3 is TGTGCCAGCGGAAGACAGGGCGGCGGGTATGGCTACACCTTC. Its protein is CASGRQGGGYGYTF.

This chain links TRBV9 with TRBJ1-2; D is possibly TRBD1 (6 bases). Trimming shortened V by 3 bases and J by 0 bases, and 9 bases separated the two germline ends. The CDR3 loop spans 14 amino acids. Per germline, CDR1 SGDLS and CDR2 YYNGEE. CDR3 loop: CASSEGTSNYGYTF. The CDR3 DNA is TGTGCCAGCAGCGAGGGGACATCTAACTATGGCTACACCTTC.

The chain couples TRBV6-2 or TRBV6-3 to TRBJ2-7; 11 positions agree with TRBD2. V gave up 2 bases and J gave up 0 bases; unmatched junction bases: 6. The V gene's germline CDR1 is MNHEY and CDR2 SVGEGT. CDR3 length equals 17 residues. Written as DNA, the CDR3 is TGTGCCAGCAGTTACAGTTCCGGGACTAGCGGCTCCTACGAGCAGTACTTC. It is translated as CASSYSSGTSGSYEQYF.

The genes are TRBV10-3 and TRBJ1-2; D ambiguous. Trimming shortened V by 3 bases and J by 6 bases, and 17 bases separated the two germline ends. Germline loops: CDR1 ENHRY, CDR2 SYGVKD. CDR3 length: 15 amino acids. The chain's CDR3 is CAISDQVGGEHGYTF. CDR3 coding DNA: TGTGCCATCAGTGACCAGGTTGGCGGGGAACATGGCTACACCTTC.

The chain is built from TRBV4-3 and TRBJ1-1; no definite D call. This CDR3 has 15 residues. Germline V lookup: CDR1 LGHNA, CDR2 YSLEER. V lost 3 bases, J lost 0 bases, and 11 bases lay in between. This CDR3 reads CASSHRAGMNTEAFF. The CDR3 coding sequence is TGCGCCAGCAGCCACCGTGCGGGCATGAACACTGAAGCTTTCTTT.

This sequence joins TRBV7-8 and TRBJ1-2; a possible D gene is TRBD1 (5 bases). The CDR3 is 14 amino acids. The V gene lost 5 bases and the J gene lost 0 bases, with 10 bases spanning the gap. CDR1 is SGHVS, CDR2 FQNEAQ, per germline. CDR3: CASSPRQTNYGYTF. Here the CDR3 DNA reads TGTGCCAGCAGCCCCAGACAGACTAACTATGGCTACACCTTC.